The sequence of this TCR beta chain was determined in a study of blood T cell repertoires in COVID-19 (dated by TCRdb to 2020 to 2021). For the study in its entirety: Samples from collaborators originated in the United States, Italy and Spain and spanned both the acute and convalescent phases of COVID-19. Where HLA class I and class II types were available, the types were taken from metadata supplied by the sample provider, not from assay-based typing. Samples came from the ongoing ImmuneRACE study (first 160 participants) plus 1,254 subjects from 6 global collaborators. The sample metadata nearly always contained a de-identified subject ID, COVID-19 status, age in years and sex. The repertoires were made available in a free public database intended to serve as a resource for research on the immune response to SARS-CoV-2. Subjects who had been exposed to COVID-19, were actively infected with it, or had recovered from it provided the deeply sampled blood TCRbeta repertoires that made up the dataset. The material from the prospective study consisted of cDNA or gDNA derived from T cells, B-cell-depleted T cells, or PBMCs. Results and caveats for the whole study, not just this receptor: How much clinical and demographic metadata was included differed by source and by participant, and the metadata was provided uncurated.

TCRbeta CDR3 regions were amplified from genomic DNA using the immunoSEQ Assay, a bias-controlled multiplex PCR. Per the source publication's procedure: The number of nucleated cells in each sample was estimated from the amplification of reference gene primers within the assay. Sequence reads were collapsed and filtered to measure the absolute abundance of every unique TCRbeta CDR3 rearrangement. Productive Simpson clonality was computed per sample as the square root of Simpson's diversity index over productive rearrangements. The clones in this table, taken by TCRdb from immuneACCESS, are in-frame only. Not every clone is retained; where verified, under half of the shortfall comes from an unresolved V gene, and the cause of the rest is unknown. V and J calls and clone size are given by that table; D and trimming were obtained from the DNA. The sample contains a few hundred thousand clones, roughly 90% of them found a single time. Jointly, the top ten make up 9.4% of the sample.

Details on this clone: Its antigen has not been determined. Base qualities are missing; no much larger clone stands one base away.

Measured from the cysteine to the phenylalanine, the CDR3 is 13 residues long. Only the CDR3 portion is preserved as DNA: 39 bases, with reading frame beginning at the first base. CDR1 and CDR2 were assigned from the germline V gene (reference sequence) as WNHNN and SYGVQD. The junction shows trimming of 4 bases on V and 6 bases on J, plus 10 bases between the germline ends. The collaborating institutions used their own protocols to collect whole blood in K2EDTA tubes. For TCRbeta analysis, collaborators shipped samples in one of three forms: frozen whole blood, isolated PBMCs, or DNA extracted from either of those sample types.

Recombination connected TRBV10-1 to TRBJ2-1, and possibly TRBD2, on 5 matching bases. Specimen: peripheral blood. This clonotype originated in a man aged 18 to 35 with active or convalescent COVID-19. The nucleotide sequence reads TGCGCCAGCAGTGTGCCGGGGAGCAATGAGCAGTTCTTC. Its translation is CASSVPGSNEQFF.